Below are 28 T cell receptor beta chains sequenced from a single sample in a study of blood T cell repertoires in COVID-19. Here immunoSEQ multiplex PCR was the method, and the copy in TCRdb shows in-frame clones only, minus some. This sample yields around 240,000 clones, of which approximately 90% are seen a single time; 0.87% belongs to the top ten. The sample taken for sequencing was PBMCs or T cells enriched from blood (not recorded which). These receptors were taken from a man between 50 and 59 years old who had been exposed to COVID-19.

The chain joins TRBV19 to TRBJ2-3; 7 nucleotides line up with TRBD2. V was pared by 6 bases and J by 2 bases, with 11 bases of the junction left unmatched. The V gene's germline CDR1 is LNHDA and CDR2 SQIVND (reference sequence). This CDR3 region has 16 residues. The CDR3 spells CASRHPSGEYTDTQYF. CDR3 coding DNA: TGTGCCAGTAGGCACCCTAGCGGAGAATACACAGATACGCAGTATTTT.

As DNA, the CDR3 is TGTGCCAGCTCACCAGGACTTGATCAGCCCCAGCATTTT. This translates into CASSPGLDQPQHF. The chain carries TRBV18 and TRBJ1-5; no firm D call. Between the trimmed V and J ends, which lost 2 bases and 5 bases, there was a span of 7 bases. CDR3 length equals 13 residues. Germline CDR1 KGHSH, CDR2 LQKENI.

In DNA, the CDR3 is TGCAGCGTCAAAGGCTTGGGAGCTAGCGGAAGTTACGAGCAGTACTTC. It is translated as CSVKGLGASGSYEQYF. The V gene is TRBV29-1, the J gene TRBJ2-7, with 7 bases identical to TRBD2. The trim removed 6 bases at V and 4 bases at J, leaving 18 bases unmatched. The CDR3 sequence is 16 residues long. Per the germline V gene, CDR1 is SQVTM and CDR2 is ANQGSEA.

The CDR3 here is CASSYSLYNSPLHF. CDR3 nucleotide sequence: TGTGCCAGCAGCTACAGCCTCTATAATTCACCCCTCCACTTT. The chain uses TRBV14 and TRBJ1-6; unclear D gene. The CDR3 is 14 residues long. CDR1 SGHDN and CDR2 FVKESK come from the germline V gene. The V end was cut by 5 bases, the J end by 3 bases, with 8 bases between.

V and J are TRBV20-1 and TRBJ2-1; D unresolved. The CDR3 loop spans 10 amino acids. V shed 5 bases and J shed 9 bases, with 8 bases lying between them. Germline CDR1 DFQATT, CDR2 SNEGSKA (reference sequence). The CDR3 here is CSAFLREQFF. In nucleotides, the CDR3 is TGCAGTGCTTTCCTCCGTGAGCAGTTCTTC.

V is TRBV7-2 and J is TRBJ2-2, with 12 positions matching TRBD1. J was trimmed by 3 bases and V by 5 bases; bases with no gene match: 10. The CDR3 contains 18 residues. Germline assignment: CDR1 SGHTA and CDR2 FQGNSA. CDR3 residues: CASSVVGTGGAYTGELFF. The CDR3 coding sequence is TGTGCCAGCAGCGTCGTGGGGACAGGGGGCGCTTACACCGGGGAGCTGTTTTTT.

This clone was counted ten times or more. Other DNA sequences in this sample translate to the same CDR3. The rearrangement joins TRBV3-1 (or the pseudogene TRBV3-2) to TRBJ1-2; 9 bases fit TRBD1. The germline V gene encodes CDR1 LGHDT and CDR2 YNNKEL (reference sequence). Germline trimming cut 4 bases from V and 2 bases from J; bases unmatched to any gene: 8. The length of the CDR3 is 16 residues. Here the CDR3 reads CASSRGQGRSNYGYTF. The CDR3, as DNA: TGTGCCAGCAGCCGAGGACAGGGGAGATCGAACTATGGCTACACCTTC.

This clone appeared once. The J gene is TRBJ2-3, the V gene TRBV4-1, with 8 bases identical to TRBD1. The V gene's germline CDR1 is MGHRA and CDR2 YSYEKL. After removal of 4 bases from V and 4 bases from J, the junction contained 7 bases not matched to a gene. The CDR3 spans 15 residues. The DNA for the CDR3 is TGCGCCAGCAGCCCTACGGACAGGGTCGCAGATACGCAGTATTTT. Its translation: CASSPTDRVADTQYF.

The J gene is TRBJ2-1, the V gene TRBV19; 12 bases line up with TRBD2. The CDR3 is made up of 17 amino acids. Unmatched junction bases numbered 15, after V lost 6 bases and J lost 9 bases. CDR1 is LNHDA, CDR2 SQIVND, per germline (reference sequence). CDR3 sequence: CASSKSSLAGGRVEQFF. DNA of the CDR3: TGTGCCAGTAGCAAAAGCAGCCTAGCGGGGGGGCGGGTTGAGCAGTTCTTC.

The chain is built from TRBV11-3 and TRBJ2-5, with a possible D match to TRBD2 (6 bases). The CDR3 runs to 13 residues. The germline gives CDR1 SGHNT, CDR2 YENEEA. Trimming stripped 3 bases from V and 5 bases from J, with 10 bases between. In DNA, the CDR3 is TGTGCCAGCAGCTTGCTAGCGTACGAGACCCAGTACTTC. It yields the protein CASSLLAYETQYF.

The V call is TRBV7-8, the J call TRBJ1-1; 7 bases fit TRBD1. Germline CDR1 SGHVS, CDR2 FQNEAQ. The junction had 12 bases not matched to a gene; V was cut back by 5 bases and J by 3 bases. This CDR3 contains 16 residues. CDR3 sequence (DNA): TGTGCCAGCAGCACGACTATGACAGGGATATACACTGAAGCTTTCTTT. It codes for CASSTTMTGIYTEAFF.

This chain connects TRBV19 to TRBJ1-5; 8 bases align to TRBD1. Germline trimming cut 6 bases from V and 2 bases from J; bases unmatched to any gene: 6. CDR1 and CDR2 from the germline V gene are LNHDA and SQIVND (reference sequence). The CDR3 is 15 residues long. The CDR3 DNA is TGTGCCAGTAGAGAACCGGGACAGGGCAATCAGCCCCAGCATTTT. Translated: CASREPGQGNQPQHF.

This clone was found a few times. CDR3 DNA: TGTGCCAGCAGGGTACGGACAGGGGCCTACGAGCAGTACGTC. Translation gives CASRVRTGAYEQYV. The chain joins TRBV6-5 to TRBJ2-7; 9 bases line up with TRBD1. The V gene end was trimmed by 6 bases and the J gene end by 2 bases; junction bases not matched to a gene: 5. Germline loops: CDR1 MNHEY, CDR2 SVGAGI. The CDR3 runs 14 residues.

The chain uses TRBV10-3 and TRBJ2-7, with D perhaps TRBD1 (7 bases). CDR1 and CDR2 (germline): ENHRY, SYGVKD. V was cut by 2 bases and J by 12 bases, with 17 bases left in between. The length of the CDR3 is 13 residues. This CDR3 is CAISEARDSRWYF. The CDR3 coding sequence is TGTGCCATCAGTGAGGCGCGGGACAGTCGATGGTACTTC.

This sequence joins TRBV28 and TRBJ1-2, with a tentative D call TRBD1 (5 bases). Germline values: CDR1 MDHEN, CDR2 SYDVKM. The length of the CDR3 is 12 residues. V was clipped by 8 bases and J by 1 base, with 8 bases between them. This chain's CDR3 is CASQTVNYGYTF. In DNA form, the CDR3 reads TGTGCCAGCCAGACAGTTAACTATGGCTACACCTTC.

V is TRBV12-3 or TRBV12-4 and J is TRBJ1-3; no clear D. The CDR3 is 12 amino acids. V gave up 6 bases and J gave up 8 bases, with 11 bases separating them. Here the CDR3 reads CASREGGDTIYF. The CDR3 DNA sequence: TGTGCCAGCAGAGAGGGAGGCGACACCATATATTTT.

V is TRBV30 and J is TRBJ1-1; D possibly corresponds to TRBD1 (5 bases). Looked up from germline, CDR1 is GTSNPN and CDR2 is SVGIG (reference sequence). The CDR3 extends over 17 amino acids. With 3 bases removed from V and 5 bases from J, the gap between germline ends came to 25 bases. In DNA form, the CDR3 reads TGTGCCTGGAGGGCCTGGGGGGGTGTCAAGATTCCGACTGAAGCTTTCTTT. Protein: CAWRAWGGVKIPTEAFF.

V gene TRBV6-5 combines with J gene TRBJ1-5; D is unclear. In germline, CDR1 is MNHEY, CDR2 SVGAGI. Between the trimmed V and J ends, which lost 0 bases and 2 bases, there was a span of 11 bases. The CDR3 has 16 residues. The CDR3 spells CASSYSSGDGNQPQHF. CDR3 DNA sequence: TGTGCCAGCAGTTACTCCTCGGGTGATGGCAATCAGCCCCAGCATTTT.

This clone was seen only a few times. Here the CDR3 DNA reads TGTGCCAGCAGTTGGACAGGGGACCAAGAGACCCAGTACTTC. It yields the protein CASSWTGDQETQYF. This sequence joins TRBV27 and TRBJ2-5; 9 nucleotides align to TRBD1. This CDR3 spans 14 amino acids. Germline CDR1 reads MNHEY; CDR2 reads SMNVEV (reference sequence). The ends lost 4 bases at V and 0 bases at J; junction bases unmatched: 0.

This chain links TRBV10-2 with TRBJ2-1; 10 bases line up with TRBD1. Germline trimming cut 8 bases from V and 9 bases from J; bases unmatched to any gene: 10. The CDR3 spans 14 residues. The germline gives CDR1 WSHSY, CDR2 SAAADI. Here the CDR3 DNA reads TGCGCCAGCGAAGGAAGACAGGGGGCAGGTGAGCAGTTCTTC. Its protein is CASEGRQGAGEQFF.

The gene calls are TRBV28 and TRBJ1-4, with D unclear. Trimming took 6 bases from V and 11 from J, leaving 13 bases between them. Germline values: CDR1 MDHEN, CDR2 SYDVKM. The CDR3 spans 12 residues. Written as DNA, the CDR3 is TGTGCCAGCAGCAACTCAATGGAGAAACTGTTTTTT. It specifies CASSNSMEKLFF.

The V gene is TRBV5-1, the J gene TRBJ1-1; 7 bases fit TRBD1. V trimming: 2 bases; J trimming: 1 base; junction bases outside the gene matches: 5. Germline V CDR1 and CDR2: SGHRS, YFSETQ. The CDR3 is 15 residues long. The CDR3 loop reads CASSFSGGPNTEAFF. In DNA, the CDR3 is TGCGCCAGCAGCTTTTCAGGGGGACCGAACACTGAAGCTTTCTTT.

The chain recombines TRBV7-2 with TRBJ2-2, with 12 bases aligning to TRBD2. CDR1 and CDR2 from the germline V gene are SGHTA and FQGNSA. This CDR3 contains 19 residues. The junction had 8 bases not matched to a gene; V was cut back by 3 bases and J by 0 bases. This chain's CDR3 is CASSFPTSGSEPNTGELFF. The CDR3 region has the DNA TGTGCCAGCAGCTTCCCGACTAGCGGGAGCGAGCCGAACACCGGGGAGCTGTTTTTT.

The chain carries TRBV7-2 and TRBJ1-3; D unclear. V lost 5 bases and J 0 bases, leaving 8 bases between the germline ends. Germline V lookup: CDR1 SGHTA, CDR2 FQGNSA. The CDR3 is 14 residues long. In nucleotides, the CDR3 is TGTGCCAGCAGCCTGTACAGCTCTGGAAACACCATATATTTT. It translates to CASSLYSSGNTIYF. Full variable domain (remainder filled in from reference TRBV7-2 and TRBJ1-3): GAGVSQSPSNKVTEKGKDVELRCDPISGHTALYWYRQSLGQGLEFLIYFQGNSAPDKSGLPSDRFSAERTGGSVSTLTIQRTQQEDSAVYLCASSLYSSGNTIYFGEGSWLTVV.

The chain employs TRBV18 and TRBJ2-2; 10 positions match TRBD1. Germline CDR1 reads KGHSH; CDR2 reads LQKENI. The CDR3 has 16 amino acids. V dropped 5 bases and J dropped 6; count of bases not matched to a gene: 9. This CDR3 reads CASSSPGQGLSGELFF. In nucleotides, the CDR3 is TGTGCCAGCTCATCCCCGGGACAGGGGTTATCCGGGGAGCTGTTTTTT.

The rearrangement joins TRBV5-1 to TRBJ2-2; no reliable D call. CDR1 and CDR2 (germline): SGHRS, YFSETQ. Trimming took 2 bases from V and 2 from J, leaving 10 bases between them. This CDR3 has 15 amino acids. The CDR3 DNA reads as TGCGCCAGCAGCTTTGGCAGTTTTAACACCGGGGAGCTGTTTTTT. This translates into CASSFGSFNTGELFF.

This chain joins TRBV6-5 and TRBJ2-5, with D perhaps matching TRBD2 (6 bases). The V gene lost 7 bases and the J gene lost 5 bases, with 14 bases spanning the gap. This CDR3 region has 13 residues. In germline, CDR1 is MNHEY, CDR2 SVGAGI. CDR3 sequence reads: CASTSAGSETQYF. The CDR3 DNA sequence: TGTGCCAGCACCTCGGCGGGGAGCGAGACCCAGTACTTC.

The chain uses TRBV5-5 and TRBJ1-2; D gene ambiguous. The CDR3 contains 13 residues. CDR1 SGHKS and CDR2 YYEKEE come from the germline V gene (reference sequence). Trimming shortened V by 4 bases and J by 3 bases, and 10 bases separated the two germline ends. The CDR3 sequence is CASSTGMDYGYTF. CDR3 coding DNA: TGTGCCAGCAGCACCGGGATGGACTATGGCTACACCTTC.